This entry concerns a single T cell receptor beta chain. This record belongs to a study of blood T cells in healthy people across ages. With a J-beta primer mix and a sample-barcoded 5' primer, a second PCR ran 7 to 11 cycles. TCRdb re-analysed the 5' RACE reads in MiXCR, keeping a single row per CDR3 protein. Found here are about 1 million distinct CDR3 sequences, 40% to 55% of them singletons; the top ten hold 18%. The CDR3 consists of 17 residues. J lost 4 bases, V lost 5 bases, and 15 bases had no gene match. CDR1 SGHTA and CDR2 FQGNSA come from the germline V gene. The source of this sequence is an older woman in good health. What was sequenced was blood. This chain joins TRBV7-2 and TRBJ2-3; 7 nucleotides match TRBD1. CDR3 sequence reads: CASSQRRDSTYSDTQYF. For the CDR3, the DNA is TGTGCCAGCAGCCAGCGCCGGGACAGTACTTACTCAGATACGCAGTATTTT.